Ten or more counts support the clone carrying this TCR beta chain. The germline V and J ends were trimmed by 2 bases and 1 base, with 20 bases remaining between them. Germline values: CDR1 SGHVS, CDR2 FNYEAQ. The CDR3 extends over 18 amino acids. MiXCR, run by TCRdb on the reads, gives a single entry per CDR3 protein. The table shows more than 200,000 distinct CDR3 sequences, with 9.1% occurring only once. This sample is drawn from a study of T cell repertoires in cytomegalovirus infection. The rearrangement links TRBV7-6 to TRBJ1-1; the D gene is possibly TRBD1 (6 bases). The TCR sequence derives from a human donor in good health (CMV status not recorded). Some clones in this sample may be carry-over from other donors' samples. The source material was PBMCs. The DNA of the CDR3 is TGTGCCAGCAGCTTATTCCCCCTCGCCGGGACAACGAACACTGAAGCTTTCTTT. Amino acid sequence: CASSLFPLAGTTNTEAFF.